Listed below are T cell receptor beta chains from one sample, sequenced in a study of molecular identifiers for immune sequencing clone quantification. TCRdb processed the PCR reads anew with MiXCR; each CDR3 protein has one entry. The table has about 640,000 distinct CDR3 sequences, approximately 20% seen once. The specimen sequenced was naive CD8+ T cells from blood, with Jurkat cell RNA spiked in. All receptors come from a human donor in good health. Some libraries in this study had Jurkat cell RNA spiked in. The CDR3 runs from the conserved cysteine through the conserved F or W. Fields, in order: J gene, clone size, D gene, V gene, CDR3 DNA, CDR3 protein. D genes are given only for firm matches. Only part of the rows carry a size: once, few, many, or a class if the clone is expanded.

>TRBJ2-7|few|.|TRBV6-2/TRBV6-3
TGTGCCAGCAGTTACCTTATGAGGACGACGGAGACCTACGAGCAGTACTTC
CASSYLMRTTETYEQYF
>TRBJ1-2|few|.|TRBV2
TGTGCCACCCCGGGACGGGTACCTTTCGGCTACACCTTC
CATPGRVPFGYTF
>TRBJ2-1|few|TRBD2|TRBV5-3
TGTGCCAGCAGCTTATCCCTAGCGGGGGCTATATACAATGAGCAGTTCTTC
CASSLSLAGAIYNEQFF
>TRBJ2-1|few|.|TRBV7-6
TGTGCCAGCAGCTTAGCTTTTGGGGTATACAATGAGCAGTTCTTC
CASSLAFGVYNEQFF
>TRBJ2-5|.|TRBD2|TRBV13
TGTGCCAGCAGCTTAGGAGCGGGAGCAGAGACCCAGTACTTC
CASSLGAGAETQYF
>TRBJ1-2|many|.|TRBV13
TGTGCCAGCACCCTATCCCTCAGACGAAGCGGGAACGGCTACACCTTC
CASTLSLRRSGNGYTF
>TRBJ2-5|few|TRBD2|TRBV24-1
TGTGCCACCAGTGAACTAGCGGGGGGGCCCTTGGAGACCCAGTACTTC
CATSELAGGPLETQYF
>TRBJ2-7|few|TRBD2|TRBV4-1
TGCGCCAGCAGCCCTAAACAGGCGGGAGTAGAGCAGTACTTC
CASSPKQAGVEQYF
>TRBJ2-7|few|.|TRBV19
TGTGCCAGTAGTATAGGGACCGACGAGCAGTACTTC
CASSIGTDEQYF
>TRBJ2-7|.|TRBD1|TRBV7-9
TGTGCCAGCAGCTTAGAAAGGGACAGCACCTACGAGCAGTACTTC
CASSLERDSTYEQYF
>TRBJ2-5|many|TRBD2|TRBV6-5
TGTGCCAGCAGTTACTGGACGAGCGGGAAAGAGACCCAGTACTTC
CASSYWTSGKETQYF
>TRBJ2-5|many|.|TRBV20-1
TGCAGTGCTAGTCTTGTTAGACTTCCACAAGAGACCCAGTACTTC
CSASLVRLPQETQYF
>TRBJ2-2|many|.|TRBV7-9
TGTGCCAGCAGCTTACTTCTGAACACCGGGGAGCTGTTTTTT
CASSLLLNTGELFF
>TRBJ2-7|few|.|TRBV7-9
TGTGCCAGCAGCTTAGGGGCTAGCGTGCACGAGCAGTACTTC
CASSLGASVHEQYF
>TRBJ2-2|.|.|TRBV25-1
TGTGCCAGCAGTTCCCGGGACTCGAGGGCCGGGGAGCTGTTTTTT
CASSSRDSRAGELFF
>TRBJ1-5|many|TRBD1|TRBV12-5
TGTGCTAGTGGTTTGGGACAGGGGTGGCAGCCCCAGCATTTT
CASGLGQGWQPQHF
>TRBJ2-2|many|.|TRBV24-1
TGTGCCACCAGTGATCTAACAGGCGCCGGGGAGCTGTTTTTT
CATSDLTGAGELFF
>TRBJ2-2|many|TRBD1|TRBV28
TGTGCCAGCAGGGACCACAGGGGAACGGAGTTTACCGGGGAGCTGTTTTTT
CASRDHRGTEFTGELFF
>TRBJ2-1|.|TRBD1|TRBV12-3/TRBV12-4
TGTGCCAGCAGTCCAACAGGGGTGAAATACAATGAGCAGTTCTTC
CASSPTGVKYNEQFF
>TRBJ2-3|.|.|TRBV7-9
TGTGCCAGCAGCTTAGTCCGTGTGGGAGAAGCAGATACGCAGTATTTT
CASSLVRVGEADTQYF
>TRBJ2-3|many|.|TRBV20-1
TGCAGTGCTAGAGAGTTGATAGATACGCAGTATTTT
CSARELIDTQYF
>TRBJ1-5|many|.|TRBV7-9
TGTGCCAGCAGCCTAGCGGGGGATAGGCAGCCCCAGCATTTT
CASSLAGDRQPQHF
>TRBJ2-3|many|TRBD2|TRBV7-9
TGTGCCAGCAGCCTGACTAGCCAAGGCACAGATACGCAGTATTTT
CASSLTSQGTDTQYF
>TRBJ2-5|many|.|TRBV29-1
TGCAGCGTCCGACGAGTGGGGGCTCAAGAGACCCAGTACTTC
CSVRRVGAQETQYF
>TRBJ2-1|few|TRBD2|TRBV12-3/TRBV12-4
TGTGCCATCCTGGCGCTAGCGGGGGGCCACGGAGATGAGCAGTTCTTC
CAILALAGGHGDEQFF
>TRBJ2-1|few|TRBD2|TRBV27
TGTGCCAGCAGTTTTGGTAGCGGGAGCTACAATGAGCAGTTCTTC
CASSFGSGSYNEQFF
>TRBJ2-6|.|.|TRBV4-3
TGCGCCAGCAGCCAAGATGGGTGGGGGGCCAACGTCCTGACTTTC
CASSQDGWGANVLTF
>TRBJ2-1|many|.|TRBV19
TGTGCCAGTAGTATAGGTGCCAGGCCCCTGGGGGATGAGCAGTTCTTC
CASSIGARPLGDEQFF
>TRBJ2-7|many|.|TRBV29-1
TGCAGCGTTGAAGCCCCTCAGGGTAGGACCTACGAGCAGTACTTC
CSVEAPQGRTYEQYF
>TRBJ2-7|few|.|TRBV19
TGTGCCAGTAGTATCGGCCCCAACGAGCAGTACTTC
CASSIGPNEQYF
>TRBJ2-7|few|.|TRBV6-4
TGTGCCAGCTCCCCGGGAGTAGATTACGAGCAGTACTTC
CASSPGVDYEQYF
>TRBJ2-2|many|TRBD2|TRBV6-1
TGTGCCAGCCCCGGGGGGGATCTGAACACCGGGGAGCTGTTTTTT
CASPGGDLNTGELFF
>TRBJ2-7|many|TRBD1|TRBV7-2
TGTGCCAGCAGCCCCTGGACAGGGTACGAGCAGTACTTC
CASSPWTGYEQYF
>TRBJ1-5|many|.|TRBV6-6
TGTGCCAGCAGTTACGATCCTTACATCAATCAGCCCCAGCATTTT
CASSYDPYINQPQHF
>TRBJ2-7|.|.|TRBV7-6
TGTGCCAGCAGCGCCTCAGACGTGCAGTACTTC
CASSASDVQYF
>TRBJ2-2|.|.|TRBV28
TGTGCCAGCAGTTTCCGAGGCCACAACGCCGGGGAGCTGTTTTTT
CASSFRGHNAGELFF
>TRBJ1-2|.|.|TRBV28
TGTGCCAGCAGTTTAGACATCGCCTTAAATGGCTACACCTTC
CASSLDIALNGYTF
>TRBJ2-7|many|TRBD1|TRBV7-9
TGTGCCAGCAGCACCGGGGACAGGGTCCACGAGCAGTACTTC
CASSTGDRVHEQYF
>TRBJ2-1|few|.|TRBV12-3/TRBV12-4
TGTGCCAGCAGTCACTATACAGGGTCCTCCTACAATGAGCAGTTCTTC
CASSHYTGSSYNEQFF
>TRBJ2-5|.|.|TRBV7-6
TGTGCCAGCAGCTTGTTTCCGCTGTACCAAGAGACCCAGTGCTTC
CASSLFPLYQETQCF
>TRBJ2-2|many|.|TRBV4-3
TGCGCCAGCAGCCTTGGGTCTCCGGGACCTATGACCGGGGAGCTGTTTTTT
CASSLGSPGPMTGELFF
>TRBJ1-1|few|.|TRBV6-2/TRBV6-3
TGTGCCAGCACCGTCCCATTCCGGGGCACTGAAGCTTTCTTT
CASTVPFRGTEAFF
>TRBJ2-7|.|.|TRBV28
TGTGCCAGCAGTTTTCTCCCAGCGGAGGGGGAATACGAGCAGTACTTC
CASSFLPAEGEYEQYF
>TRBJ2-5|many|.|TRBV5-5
TGTGCCAGCACCGACCCAAACCAAGAGACCCAGTACTTC
CASTDPNQETQYF
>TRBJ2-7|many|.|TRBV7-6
TGTGCCAGCAGCTTAGTTCATGATGAGCAGTACTTC
CASSLVHDEQYF
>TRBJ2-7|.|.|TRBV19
TGTGCCAGCGGGCAGGGGAGGCACGAGCAGTACTTC
CASGQGRHEQYF
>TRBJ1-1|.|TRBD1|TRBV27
TGTGCCAGCAGCCGGGACAGAAACCCGAACACTGAAGCTTTCTTT
CASSRDRNPNTEAFF